This record concerns one T cell receptor (beta chain) sequence. As yet, its antigen is unknown. V was shortened by 0 bases and J by 6 bases, with 9 bases between the two germline ends. CDR3 length: 14 amino acids. Looked up from germline, CDR1 is SGDLS and CDR2 is YYNGEE. This entry belongs to a study of cytomegalovirus exposure and HLA in healthy donors. Study-wide results and caveats: V segments that were indistinguishable, TRBV6-2 and TRBV6-3 among them, were omitted from analysis.

The PCR employed 60 Vbeta primers together with 13 Jbeta primers. Repertoires were generated with immunoSEQ multiplex PCR, while TCRdb's copy carries only in-frame clones and drops some. The data contain 150,000 to 200,000 clones, around 80% of them seen just once; the ten biggest clones take up around 5.7%. The TCR sequence derives from a middle-aged man in good health and CMV-seronegative. The chain has TRBV9 and TRBJ2-2; D is unresolved. The sequencing input was PBMCs. CDR3 amino acids: CASSVGLGAGELFF. The CDR3 DNA reads TGTGCCAGCAGCGTAGGTCTGGGCGCCGGGGAGCTGTTTTTT.